This T cell receptor beta chain was identified in a study of cytomegalovirus exposure and HLA in healthy donors. The study, taken as a whole, reports: In all likelihood, a cluster of highly shared sequence variants was a sequencing artifact.

The CDR3 runs 12 residues. Trimming left V 7 bases short and J 2 bases short, with 9 bases between. Germline lookup yields CDR1 SNHLY and CDR2 FYNNEI. The primer mix had 60 Vbeta and 13 Jbeta primers. Sequencing used immunoSEQ multiplex PCR; TCRdb keeps in-frame clones, though not all of them. The sample holds some 150,000 clones, nearly 80% seen once. A word on this clone: As yet, its antigen is unknown.

The V gene is TRBV2, the J gene TRBJ2-7; D is unresolved. The material sequenced was PBMCs. The receptor was isolated from a man aged 18 to 35 in good health and CMV-seropositive. CDR3: CASNQNPYEQYF. In DNA, the CDR3 is TGTGCCAGCAATCAGAATCCCTACGAGCAGTACTTC.